The entry that follows covers one TCR beta chain sequence. The protocol was immunoSEQ multiplex PCR, while the TCRdb copy is restricted to in-frame clones and leaves out a portion. Among 80,000 to 100,000 clones listed, 90% were seen once. The sample belongs to a study of T cell changes during pregnancy in multiple sclerosis. The J segment lost 6 bases and the V segment lost 6 bases, leaving 7 bases of the junction unmatched. Germline CDR1 is MNHEY and CDR2 is SVGAGI. The CDR3 length is 13 residues. The genes are TRBV6-5 and TRBJ1-2; 7 positions match TRBD1. Sequenced here: peripheral blood, sampled in the second trimester of pregnancy. This TCR derives from a female donor in good health, enrolled as a control in a pregnancy study. The CDR3 nucleotides are TGTGCCAGCAGGCAACAGGGGCATGATGGCTACACCTTC. Protein sequence: CASRQQGHDGYTF.